The 7 T cell receptor beta chains below were found in one sample sequenced in a study of shared clonotypes between healthy human individuals. Assay used: immunoSEQ multiplex PCR; TCRdb lists only in-frame clones, some missing. The data show a few million clones, approximately 94% seen once. The sample was naive CD4+ T cells sorted from blood. Documented subset: CD45RA+ positively selected. These receptors all stem from a man younger than 35 in good health.

The rearrangement joins TRBV19 to TRBJ1-1; D is unresolved. Germline CDR1 LNHDA, CDR2 SQIVND (reference sequence). V was trimmed by 3 bases and J by 1 base, leaving 9 bases between them. There are 14 residues in the CDR3. The CDR3 nucleotides read TGTGCCAGTAGTATGTTTCGGTGGAACACTGAAGCTTTCTTT. This encodes CASSMFRWNTEAFF.

The chain carries TRBV29-1 and TRBJ2-7; tentative D call: TRBD1 (6 bases). Germline V gene lookup returns CDR1 SQVTM and CDR2 ANQGSEA. This CDR3 spans 12 amino acids. Trimming removed 4 bases at V and 4 bases at J, with 11 bases between. This CDR3 reads CSVGNGQYEQYF. DNA of the CDR3: TGCAGCGTTGGAAATGGACAGTACGAGCAGTACTTC.

This rearrangement joins TRBV6-1 to TRBJ2-1, with a tentative D call TRBD1 (6 bases). Germline V gene lookup returns CDR1 MNHNS and CDR2 SASEGT. The CDR3 length is 13 residues. The germline V and J ends were trimmed by 5 bases and 4 bases, with 9 bases remaining between them. For the CDR3, the DNA is TGTGCCAGCAGTACCACAGGGTACAATGAGCAGTTCTTC. The encoded protein is CASSTTGYNEQFF.

This chain links TRBV19 with TRBJ1-1; D uncertain. The CDR3 runs 12 residues. V shed 7 bases and J shed 3 bases, with 9 bases lying between them. CDR1 is LNHDA, CDR2 SQIVND, per germline (reference sequence). Here the CDR3 DNA reads TGTGCCAGTACGGTGAGGGACACTGAAGCTTTCTTT. Protein: CASTVRDTEAFF.

Details on this clone: Additional DNA sequences in this sample encode the identical CDR3. As DNA, the CDR3 is TGCGCCAGCAGCTCAGGGGAGGATACGCAGTATTTT. Protein: CASSSGEDTQYF. The chain recombines TRBV5-1 with TRBJ2-3; weak D call: TRBD1 (6 bases). CDR1 is SGHRS, CDR2 YFSETQ, per germline. The CDR3 has 12 residues. V lost 3 bases to trimming and J lost 6 bases, with 8 bases between them.

The CDR3 sequence is CASSSPNSGGLITDTQYF. The CDR3 nucleotides read TGCGCCAGCAGCTCGCCGAATTCTGGGGGACTGATCACAGATACGCAGTATTTT. This chain links TRBV4-1 with TRBJ2-3, with D tentatively TRBD2 (6 bases). V was pared by 5 bases and J by 2 bases, with 23 bases between. Per the germline V gene, CDR1 is MGHRA and CDR2 is YSYEKL. This CDR3 region has 18 residues.

This clone was counted once. The chain joins TRBV29-1 to TRBJ2-7, with 8 nucleotides matching TRBD1. Germline CDR1 reads SQVTM; CDR2 reads ANQGSEA. The CDR3 sequence is 14 residues long. V shed 6 bases and J 3 bases; nucleotides not matched to a gene: 10. The CDR3 region is CSVEPRTGSYEQYF. The CDR3 nucleotides read TGCAGCGTAGAACCGCGGACAGGGAGCTACGAGCAGTACTTC.